One and the same sample provided the 32 T cell receptor beta chains below, sequenced in a study of T cell changes during pregnancy in multiple sclerosis. The assay was immunoSEQ multiplex PCR, and TCRdb's table has in-frame clones only and misses some. The sample has about 26,000 clones; 89% are singletons. This specimen was CD8+ T cells from peripheral blood mononuclear cells, taken in the second trimester of pregnancy. Every receptor here comes from a female donor with multiple sclerosis, enrolled in a pregnancy study.

The V gene is TRBV5-6, the J gene TRBJ2-1, with D unclear. The V end was cut by 0 bases, the J end by 0 bases, with 7 bases between. The CDR3 is 15 residues long. The V gene's germline CDR1 is SGHDT and CDR2 YYEEEE. For the CDR3, the DNA is TGTGCCAGCAGCTTGGATGCGTCCTCCTACAATGAGCAGTTCTTC. This sequence encodes CASSLDASSYNEQFF.

The chain uses TRBV4-2 and TRBJ1-2, with D uncertain. The length of the CDR3 is 11 residues. Deletions cut 4 bases from V and 6 bases from J, with 6 bases between. Germline CDR1 is LGHNA and CDR2 is YNFKEQ. As DNA, the CDR3 is TGTGCCAGCAGCCTATTAAATGGCTACACCTTC. Protein product: CASSLLNGYTF.

A word on this clone: The junction does not match germline at one end; this may be a read error. J is TRBJ2-7 and V is TRBV2, with D perhaps TRBD1 (6 bases). Germline V gene sequence: CDR1 SNHLY, CDR2 FYNNEI. The CDR3 has 10 amino acids. The CDR3 is CASRGQGMNF. The CDR3 DNA reads as TGTGCCAGCAGGGGTCAGGGGATGAACTTC.

As regards this clone: One junction end disagrees with the germline gene, perhaps due to a read error. CDR3 DNA: TGTGCCAGCTGCTTTACGGGAGGTTCAGATACGCAGTATTTT. It yields the protein CASCFTGGSDTQYF. The chain is built from TRBV13 and TRBJ2-3, with 7 bases lining up with TRBD2. The germline CDR1 and CDR2 sequences are PRHDT and FYEKMQ (reference sequence). The CDR3 has 14 amino acids.

The chain has TRBV2 and TRBJ1-2; D might be TRBD1 (5 bases). Trimming took off 7 bases at V and 7 bases at J, with 13 bases between the two ends. The CDR3 consists of 12 residues. Germline V gene lookup returns CDR1 SNHLY and CDR2 FYNNEI. Here the CDR3 reads CASKGRVAGYTF. DNA of the CDR3: TGTGCCAGCAAGGGCAGGGTGGCTGGCTACACCTTC. The full variable domain, completed using reference TRBV2 and TRBJ1-2, is EPEVTQTPSHQVTQMGQEVILRCVPISNHLYFYWYRQILGQKVEFLVSFYNNEISEKSEIFDDQFSVERPDGSNFTLKIRSTKLEDSAMYFCASKGRVAGYTFGSGTRLTVV.

Here the CDR3 DNA reads TGTGCCAGCAGTTTAAATTCCTACTACGAGCAGTACTTC. It codes for CASSLNSYYEQYF. The chain is built from TRBV27 and TRBJ2-7, with no clear D. Trimming shortened V by 2 bases and J by 3 bases, and 8 bases separated the two germline ends. This CDR3 is 13 amino acids long. Germline V lookup: CDR1 MNHEY, CDR2 SMNVEV (reference sequence).

This rearrangement joins TRBV11-1 to TRBJ2-3; 9 positions agree with TRBD2. This CDR3 is 16 amino acids long. Germline CDR1 is SGHAT and CDR2 is FQDESV (reference sequence). The V and J ends lost 3 bases and 2 bases, in that order; junction bases with no gene match: 6. CDR3 amino acids: CASSLPSGTSTDTQYF. The DNA for the CDR3 is TGTGCCAGCAGCTTGCCTAGCGGGACCTCCACAGATACGCAGTATTTT. The full variable domain, in which reference TRBV11-1 and TRBJ2-3 provide the parts outside the CDR3, is EAEVAQSPRYKITEKSQAVAFWCDPISGHATLYWYRQILGQGPELLVQFQDESVVDDSQLPKDRFSAERLKGVDSTLKIQPAELGDSAMYLCASSLPSGTSTDTQYFGPGTRLTVL.

This chain connects TRBV6-5 to TRBJ1-1, with D perhaps TRBD1 (5 bases). The germline V gene encodes CDR1 MNHEY and CDR2 SVGAGI. Trimming took 8 bases from V and 3 from J, leaving 13 bases between them. The CDR3 spans 13 residues. CDR3 sequence (DNA): TGTGCCAGCGGGACCCGGGGGGACACTGAAGCTTTCTTT. The encoded protein is CASGTRGDTEAFF.

The chain is built from TRBV18 and TRBJ2-5, with 10 positions matching TRBD2. J gave up 5 bases and V 3 bases, and 9 bases lay outside the gene matches. Germline V gene sequence: CDR1 KGHSH, CDR2 LQKENI. There are 16 residues in the CDR3. CDR3 nucleotide sequence: TGTGCCAGCTCACCCCCCAGCGGGAGGGCCCGTGAGACCCAGTACTTC. This gives the protein CASSPPSGRARETQYF.

The chain recombines TRBV7-9 with TRBJ2-7; 8 positions agree with TRBD1. The CDR3 has 16 amino acids. After removal of 5 bases from V and 3 bases from J, the junction contained 12 bases not matched to a gene. Germline CDR1 reads SEHNR; CDR2 reads FQNEAQ (reference sequence). CDR3 DNA: TGTGCCAGCAGCCCGAAATCCCCGGACAGGGTCTACGAGCAGTACTTC. This codes for CASSPKSPDRVYEQYF.

The CDR3: CASSFLTETQGIAYFKLTDTQYF. CDR3 nucleotides: TGTGCCAGCAGTTTTCTGACAGAAACTCAGGGGATAGCATATTTTAAACTCACAGATACGCAGTATTTT. The chain combines TRBV28 with TRBJ2-3; maybe TRBD1 (6 bases). The CDR3 sequence is 23 residues long. V dropped 3 bases and J dropped 2 bases, with 36 bases sitting between them. Germline assignment: CDR1 MDHEN and CDR2 SYDVKM.

This clone occurred once. The J gene is TRBJ2-7, the V gene TRBV28; TRBD1 is a possible D gene (6 bases). V shed 3 bases and J shed 3 bases, with 18 bases lying between them. The CDR3 spans 16 residues. CDR1 MDHEN and CDR2 SYDVKM come from the germline V gene. The CDR3 DNA sequence: TGTGCCAGCAGTTTGCAGGGCGGACAGAGGATCTACGAGCAGTACTTC. This codes for CASSLQGGQRIYEQYF.

The V call is TRBV29-1, the J call TRBJ2-1, with a possible D match to TRBD2 (6 bases). The CDR3 loop spans 15 amino acids. Germline V gene sequence: CDR1 SQVTM, CDR2 ANQGSEA. Between the trimmed V and J ends, which lost 7 bases and 8 bases, there was a span of 24 bases. Here the CDR3 DNA reads TGCAGCGCGGCCCCAACAACCGGGAGAGGGGATGAGCAGTTCTTC. As protein: CSAAPTTGRGDEQFF.

V is TRBV6-1 and J is TRBJ1-1, with D tentatively TRBD1 (5 bases). V was cut by 5 bases and J by 3 bases, with 10 bases left in between. The CDR3 runs 13 residues. Germline CDR1 reads MNHNS; CDR2 reads SASEGT. DNA of the CDR3: TGTGCCAGCAGTAAGGGGCGTTACACTGAAGCTTTCTTT. Encoded protein: CASSKGRYTEAFF.

The chain recombines TRBV7-9 with TRBJ2-3, with 7 bases fitting TRBD1. The junction had 12 bases not matched to a gene; V was cut back by 6 bases and J by 6 bases. Per germline, CDR1 SEHNR and CDR2 FQNEAQ (reference sequence). CDR3 length equals 15 residues. The CDR3 region has the DNA TGTGCCAGCAGTCCCCGCGTCCAGGGGGTTGATACGCAGTATTTT. This translates into CASSPRVQGVDTQYF.

The chain carries TRBV10-3 and TRBJ2-1, with TRBD2 matching over 10 bases. Germline CDR1 and CDR2: ENHRY and SYGVKD. The CDR3 runs to 16 residues. J gave up 9 bases and V 2 bases, and 10 bases lay outside the gene matches. The CDR3 DNA sequence: TGTGCCATCAGTGAGCCCCCAGCGGGAGGGCCGGTTGAGCAGTTCTTC. Translated, it gives CAISEPPAGGPVEQFF.

The chain recombines TRBV28 with TRBJ1-1, with a tentative D call TRBD1 (5 bases). Germline CDR1 reads MDHEN; CDR2 reads SYDVKM. Trimming left V 2 bases short and J 1 base short, with 11 bases between. The CDR3 contains 15 residues. The CDR3 coding sequence is TGTGCCAGCAGTTTAGAAAACAGGTGGAACACTGAAGCTTTCTTT. Translating it yields CASSLENRWNTEAFF.

The chain joins TRBV27 to TRBJ2-3; D uncertain. CDR1 MNHEY and CDR2 SMNVEV come from the germline V gene (reference sequence). This CDR3 is 14 amino acids long. V lost 5 bases, J lost 0 bases, and 9 bases lay in between. The CDR3 DNA reads TGTGCCAGCAGTACACAGAGTAGCACAGATACGCAGTATTTT. The encoded protein is CASSTQSSTDTQYF.

For this clone: The germline gene is not matched at one end of the junction; a read error may be the cause. CDR3 in amino acids: CASSLAGTSGNTTYF. Here the CDR3 DNA reads TGTGCCAGCAGCTTGGCAGGAACCTCTGGAAACACCACATATTTT. This rearrangement joins TRBV5-4 to TRBJ1-3; no definite D call. The CDR3 consists of 15 residues. Germline V CDR1 and CDR2: SGHNT, YYREEE (reference sequence).

The rearrangement uses TRBV29-1 and TRBJ1-1, with a tentative D call TRBD1 (6 bases). Germline V lookup: CDR1 SQVTM, CDR2 ANQGSEA. The CDR3 length is 12 residues. V gave up 7 bases and J gave up 2 bases, with 11 bases separating them. CDR3 in amino acids: CSGYRENTEAFF. The CDR3 coding sequence is TGCAGCGGCTACAGGGAAAACACTGAAGCTTTCTTT.

The V and J genes are TRBV19 and TRBJ1-1; the D gene is possibly TRBD1 (6 bases). Germline V gene sequence: CDR1 LNHDA, CDR2 SQIVND (reference sequence). This CDR3 is 16 amino acids long. Trimming shortened V by 6 bases and J by 1 base, and 18 bases separated the two germline ends. The CDR3 region is CASRDPQGWGNTEAFF. DNA of the CDR3: TGTGCCAGTAGGGATCCACAGGGTTGGGGGAACACTGAAGCTTTCTTT.

The rearrangement joins TRBV11-2 to TRBJ2-7; D is possibly TRBD2 (6 bases). The CDR3 length is 13 residues. CDR1 SGHAT and CDR2 FQNNGV come from the germline V gene. The ends were cut back, 4 bases at V and 2 bases at J, with 9 bases in the middle. The CDR3 sequence: CASSSGLTYEQYF. As DNA, the CDR3 is TGTGCCAGCAGCTCCGGACTAACCTACGAGCAGTACTTC.

This clone appeared a single time. The chain employs TRBV7-9 and TRBJ2-1; D uncertain. CDR1 and CDR2 from the germline V gene are SEHNR and FQNEAQ (reference sequence). The CDR3 runs 16 residues. Trimming removed 0 bases from V and 4 bases from J, with 13 bases in between. The CDR3 loop is CASSLARAAIYNEQFF. In DNA form, the CDR3 reads TGTGCCAGCAGCTTAGCCCGCGCGGCGATTTACAATGAGCAGTTCTTC. Variable domain in full (rest from reference TRBV7-9 and TRBJ2-1): DTGVSQNPRHKITKRGQNVTFRCDPISEHNRLYWYRQTLGQGPEFLTYFQNEAQLEKSRLLSDRFSAERPKGSFSTLEIQRTEQGDSAMYLCASSLARAAIYNEQFFGPGTRLTVL.

The chain uses TRBV19 and TRBJ2-7; D not certain. Trimming removed 1 base from V and 2 bases from J, with 12 bases in between. CDR3 length: 15 amino acids. Germline V lookup: CDR1 LNHDA, CDR2 SQIVND (reference sequence). The CDR3 reads CASSIGIGQPYEQYF. The CDR3 DNA sequence: TGTGCCAGTAGTATAGGGATTGGGCAGCCCTACGAGCAGTACTTC.

The chain recombines TRBV5-1 with TRBJ2-1; a weak D match, TRBD2 (6 bases). CDR1 SGHRS and CDR2 YFSETQ come from the germline V gene. The germline V and J ends were trimmed by 4 bases and 8 bases, with 16 bases remaining between them. The CDR3 is made up of 14 amino acids. In nucleotides, the CDR3 is TGCGCCAGCAGCGGGAGGCCGCTGGGGGATGAGCAGTTCTTC. Its translation is CASSGRPLGDEQFF.

The rearrangement uses TRBV28 and TRBJ2-3, with 9 bases lining up with TRBD2. Germline V lookup: CDR1 MDHEN, CDR2 SYDVKM. Trimming removed 3 bases from V and 2 bases from J; junction bases left unmatched: 3. The CDR3 spans 15 residues. CDR3 in DNA: TGTGCCAGCAGTTTCGGCGGGAGGGCCACAGATACGCAGTATTTT. As protein: CASSFGGRATDTQYF.

This chain links TRBV28 with TRBJ2-1, with 13 bases identical to TRBD2. The V gene end was trimmed by 10 bases and the J gene end by 5 bases; junction bases not matched to a gene: 2. From germline, CDR1 is MDHEN and CDR2 SYDVKM. The CDR3 runs 13 residues. In nucleotides, the CDR3 is TGTGCCATCGGACTAGCGGGGGACAATGAGCAGTTCTTC. It is translated as CAIGLAGDNEQFF. The variable domain in full, with the rest retrieved from reference TRBV28 and TRBJ2-1, is DVKVTQSSRYLVKRTGEKVFLECVQDMDHENMFWYRQDPGLGLRLIYFSYDVKMKEKGDIPEGYSVSREKKERFSLILESASTNQTSMYLCAIGLAGDNEQFFGPGTRLTVL.

The V call is TRBV2, the J call TRBJ2-7; a possible D gene is TRBD2 (6 bases). The ends were cut back, 2 bases at V and 0 bases at J, with 17 bases in the middle. Germline V lookup: CDR1 SNHLY, CDR2 FYNNEI. This CDR3 contains 17 residues. CDR3 nucleotide sequence: TGTGCCAGCAGTGAAAACCCCTCTAGCGTAAGCTCCTACGAGCAGTACTTC. This encodes CASSENPSSVSSYEQYF.

This clone was detected only a few times. The rearrangement joins TRBV9 to TRBJ2-7; maybe TRBD2 (5 bases). Germline loops: CDR1 SGDLS, CDR2 YYNGEE. V was pared by 4 bases and J by 1 base, with 15 bases between. This CDR3 comprises 15 residues. The CDR3 nucleotides read TGTGCCAGCAGCATAGACCCTACGGGATCCTACGAGCAGTACTTC. Its protein is CASSIDPTGSYEQYF.

This clone appeared a single time. J is TRBJ2-1 and V is TRBV6-5; D remains unclear. Trimming removed 8 bases from V and 2 bases from J, with 10 bases in between. The CDR3 contains 13 residues. Germline loops: CDR1 MNHEY, CDR2 SVGAGI. The CDR3, as DNA: TGTGCCAGCTCGAGGAACCCCTACAATGAGCAGTTCTTC. Protein sequence: CASSRNPYNEQFF.

This sequence joins TRBV5-1 and TRBJ2-3; no clear D gene. V shed 2 bases and J shed 3 bases, with 7 bases lying between them. The CDR3 runs to 13 residues. Germline V gene data show CDR1 as SGHRS and CDR2 as YFSETQ. The chain's CDR3 is CASSFTITDTQYF. The CDR3 bases are TGCGCCAGCAGCTTTACAATTACAGATACGCAGTATTTT.

This clone was seen once. V is TRBV16 and J is TRBJ2-1; D gene unclear. V dropped 3 bases and J dropped 0 bases, with 12 bases sitting between them. The CDR3 covers 16 residues. Per the germline V gene, CDR1 is KGHSY and CDR2 is FQNENV. The CDR3 DNA reads as TGTGCCAGCAGCCACCGGGTTCTAAGCTCCTACAATGAGCAGTTCTTC. Residues: CASSHRVLSSYNEQFF.